This entry concerns a single T cell receptor (beta chain). TCRdb's table, derived via immunoSEQ multiplex PCR, lists solely in-frame clones and lacks some. The sample shows tens of thousands of clones, approximately 90% of them seen only once. This entry is derived from a study of T cell changes during pregnancy in multiple sclerosis. Sample: peripheral blood, taken before pregnancy. This receptor was identified in a female donor with multiple sclerosis, enrolled in a pregnancy study.

This CDR3 is CASSLRPALLAASYNEQFF. The CDR3, as DNA: TGTGCCAGCAGCTTAAGGCCGGCTCTCCTGGCGGCCTCCTACAATGAGCAGTTCTTC. The chain couples TRBV7-3 to TRBJ2-1; unclear D gene. The length of the CDR3 is 19 residues. Germline V gene lookup returns CDR1 SGHTA and CDR2 FQGTGA. Trimming removed 1 base from V and 0 bases from J, with 19 bases in between.